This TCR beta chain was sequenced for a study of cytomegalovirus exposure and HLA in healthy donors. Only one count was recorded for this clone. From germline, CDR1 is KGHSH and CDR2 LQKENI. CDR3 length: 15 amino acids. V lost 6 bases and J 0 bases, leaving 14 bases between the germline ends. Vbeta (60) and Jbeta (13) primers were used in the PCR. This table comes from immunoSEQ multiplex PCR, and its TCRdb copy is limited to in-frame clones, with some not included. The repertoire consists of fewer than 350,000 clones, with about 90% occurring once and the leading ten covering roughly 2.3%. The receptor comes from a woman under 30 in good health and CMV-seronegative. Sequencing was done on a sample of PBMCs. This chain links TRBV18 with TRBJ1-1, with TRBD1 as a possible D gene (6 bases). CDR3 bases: TGTGCCAGCTCGTACACAGGGTACGTGAACACTGAAGCTTTCTTT. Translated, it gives CASSYTGYVNTEAFF. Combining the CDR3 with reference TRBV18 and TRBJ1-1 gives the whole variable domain NAGVMQNPRHLVRRRGQEARLRCSPMKGHSHVYWYRQLPEEGLKFMVYLQKENIIDESGMPKERFSAEFPKEGPSILRIQQVVRGDSAAYFCASSYTGYVNTEAFFGQGTRLTVV.